This T cell receptor beta chain was obtained from a study of T cells and copy number aberrations in small-cell lung cancer. Study results and limitations: Tumors showed lower T-cell density, richness and clonality than adjacent lung, though density did not differ significantly. Sequencing artifacts are a known risk, since all specimens were formalin-fixed paraffin-embedded.

With regard to this clone: The antigen remains unidentified.

Using immunoSEQ multiplex PCR, the repertoire was profiled, and TCRdb retains in-frame clones only, with some absent. The profile covers several thousand clones, with 82% appearing a single time and around 4.5% taken by the ten largest. What was sequenced was normal tissue next to the tumor. The TCR sequence derives from a woman aged 50 to 60 with small cell lung cancer.

The CDR3 bases are TGCGCCAGCAGCCAAGCGAGCGACAGAGGTAACTATGGCTACACCTTC. Its translation is CASSQASDRGNYGYTF. The genes are TRBV4-3 and TRBJ1-2; D might be TRBD1 (5 bases). V was shortened by 1 base and J by 1 base, with 13 bases between the two germline ends. The CDR3 runs 16 residues. CDR1 and CDR2 (germline): LGHNA, YSLEER.